This TCR beta chain came from a study of beta chain features in type 1 diabetes. Every bit of the isolated RNA underwent reverse transcription, so sequencing read expressed TCRB transcripts. TCRdb's copy holds only in-frame clones and misses some; the assay was immunoSEQ multiplex PCR. The sample lists about 260,000 clones; approximately 70% were seen once. The V gene's germline CDR1 is SGDLS and CDR2 YYNGEE. The CDR3 spans 15 residues. V was cut by 0 bases and J by 0 bases, with 10 bases left in between. J is TRBJ2-7 and V is TRBV9; D perhaps matches TRBD2 (5 bases). The sample consisted of naive CD4+ T cells from blood. The clonotype originates from a man aged 25 to 45 in good health. CDR3 bases: TGTGCCAGCAGCGTAGGTCCGGGGAGCTCCTACGAGCAGTACTTC. This sequence encodes CASSVGPGSSYEQYF.